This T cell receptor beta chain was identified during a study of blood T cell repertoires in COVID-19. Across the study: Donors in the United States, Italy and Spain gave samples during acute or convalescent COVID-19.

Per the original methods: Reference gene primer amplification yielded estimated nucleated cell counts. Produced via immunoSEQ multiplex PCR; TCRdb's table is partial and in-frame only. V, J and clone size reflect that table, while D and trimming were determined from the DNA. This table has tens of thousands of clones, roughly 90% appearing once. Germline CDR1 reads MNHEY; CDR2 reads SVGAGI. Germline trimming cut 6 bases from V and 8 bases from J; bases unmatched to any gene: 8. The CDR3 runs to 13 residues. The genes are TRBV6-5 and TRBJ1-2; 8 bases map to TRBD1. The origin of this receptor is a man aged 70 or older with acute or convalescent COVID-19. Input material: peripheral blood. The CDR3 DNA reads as TGTGCCAGCAGCCGTCCGACAGGGGACGGCTACACCTTC. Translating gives CASSRPTGDGYTF.